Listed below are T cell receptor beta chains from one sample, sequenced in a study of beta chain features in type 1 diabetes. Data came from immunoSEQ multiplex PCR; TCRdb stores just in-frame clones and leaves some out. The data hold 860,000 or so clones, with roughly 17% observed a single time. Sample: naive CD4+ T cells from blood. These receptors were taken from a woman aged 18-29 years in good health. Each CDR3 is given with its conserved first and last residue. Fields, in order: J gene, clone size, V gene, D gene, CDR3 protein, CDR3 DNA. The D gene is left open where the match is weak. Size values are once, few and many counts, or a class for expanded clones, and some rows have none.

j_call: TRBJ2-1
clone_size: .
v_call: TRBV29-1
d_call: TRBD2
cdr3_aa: CSVEGGGSFLREQFF
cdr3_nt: TGCAGCGTTGAGGGAGGCGGGAGTTTTTTACGCGAGCAGTTCTTC

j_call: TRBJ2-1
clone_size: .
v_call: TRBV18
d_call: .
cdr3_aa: CASSPLSLGNEQFF
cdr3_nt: TGTGCCAGCTCACCCCTGAGCTTAGGCAATGAGCAGTTCTTC

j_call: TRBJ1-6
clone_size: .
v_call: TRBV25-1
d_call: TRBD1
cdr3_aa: CASSEYGQGVRNSPLHF
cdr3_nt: TGTGCCAGCAGTGAATATGGGCAGGGGGTACGCAATTCACCCCTCCACTTT

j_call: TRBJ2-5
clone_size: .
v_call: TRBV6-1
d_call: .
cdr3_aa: CASSEAQGGGQETQYF
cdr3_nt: TGTGCCAGCAGTGAAGCGCAGGGAGGAGGGCAAGAGACCCAGTACTTC

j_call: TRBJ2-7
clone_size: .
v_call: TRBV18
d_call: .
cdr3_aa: CASSLFPSEGYEQYF
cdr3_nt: TGTGCCAGCTCACTCTTTCCTAGCGAGGGCTACGAGCAGTACTTC

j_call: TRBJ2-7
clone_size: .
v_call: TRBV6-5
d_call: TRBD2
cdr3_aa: CASSYSQWEGYEQYF
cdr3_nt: TGTGCCAGCAGTTACTCGCAGTGGGAGGGTTACGAGCAGTACTTC

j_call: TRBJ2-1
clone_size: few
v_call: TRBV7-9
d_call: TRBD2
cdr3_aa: CASSLGLAGYNEQFF
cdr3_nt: TGTGCCAGCAGCTTAGGACTAGCGGGTTACAATGAGCAGTTCTTC

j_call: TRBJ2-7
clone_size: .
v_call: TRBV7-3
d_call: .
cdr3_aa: CASSLSGTHEQYF
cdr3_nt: TGTGCCAGCAGCTTAAGTGGGACCCACGAGCAGTACTTC

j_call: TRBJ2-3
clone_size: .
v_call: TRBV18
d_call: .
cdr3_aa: CASSPSGAINTDTQYF
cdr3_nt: TGTGCCAGCTCACCCTCAGGGGCGATCAACACAGATACGCAGTATTTT

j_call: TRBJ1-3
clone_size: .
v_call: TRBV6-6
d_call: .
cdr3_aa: CASSYSAGGEGNTIYF
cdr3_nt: TGTGCCAGCAGTTACTCGGCTGGGGGTGAAGGAAACACCATATATTTT

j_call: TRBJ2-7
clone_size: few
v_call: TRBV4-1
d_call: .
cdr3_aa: CASSQEQGRSEQYF
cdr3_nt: TGCGCCAGCAGCCAAGAGCAGGGTAGATCCGAGCAGTACTTC

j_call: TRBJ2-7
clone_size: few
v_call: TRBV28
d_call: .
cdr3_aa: CASSKGSYEQYF
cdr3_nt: TGTGCCAGCAGTAAAGGGTCCTACGAGCAGTACTTC

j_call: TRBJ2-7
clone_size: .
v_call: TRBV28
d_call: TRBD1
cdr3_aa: CASRDRGSYEQYF
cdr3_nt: TGTGCCAGCAGGGACAGGGGGTCCTACGAGCAGTACTTC

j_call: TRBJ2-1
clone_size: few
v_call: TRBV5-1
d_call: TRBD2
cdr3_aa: CASSLGTSGTSSYNEQFF
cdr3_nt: TGCGCCAGCAGCTTGGGGACTAGCGGGACTAGCTCCTACAATGAGCAGTTCTTC

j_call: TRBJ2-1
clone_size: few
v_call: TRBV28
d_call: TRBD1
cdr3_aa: CASRVAGTGIEQFF
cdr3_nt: TGTGCCAGCAGAGTGGCAGGGACAGGAATAGAGCAGTTCTTC

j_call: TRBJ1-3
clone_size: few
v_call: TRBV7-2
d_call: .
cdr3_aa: CASSTQSGPAGSTIYF
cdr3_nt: TGTGCCAGCAGCACCCAAAGTGGTCCAGCTGGAAGCACCATATATTTT

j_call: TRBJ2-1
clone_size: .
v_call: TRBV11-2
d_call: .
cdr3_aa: CASSLGGGVYNEQFF
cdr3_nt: TGTGCCAGCAGCTTAGGTGGAGGCGTGTACAATGAGCAGTTCTTC

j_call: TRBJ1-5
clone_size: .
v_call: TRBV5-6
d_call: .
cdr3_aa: CASSSVGSNQPQHF
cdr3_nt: TGTGCCAGCAGTTCAGTGGGAAGCAATCAGCCCCAGCATTTT

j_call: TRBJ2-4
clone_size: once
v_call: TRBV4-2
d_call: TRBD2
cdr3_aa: CASSPRLAGSGMNIQYF
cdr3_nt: TGTGCCAGCAGCCCTCGACTAGCCGGGTCGGGGATGAACATTCAGTACTTC

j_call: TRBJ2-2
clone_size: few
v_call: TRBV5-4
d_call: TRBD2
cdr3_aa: CASSQAGAANTGELFF
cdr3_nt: TGTGCCAGCAGCCAGGCGGGAGCTGCTAACACCGGGGAGCTGTTTTTT

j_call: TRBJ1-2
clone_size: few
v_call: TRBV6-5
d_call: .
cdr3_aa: CASSKTRSAGYGYTF
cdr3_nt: TGTGCCAGCAGTAAAACCCGGTCAGCTGGCTATGGCTACACCTTC

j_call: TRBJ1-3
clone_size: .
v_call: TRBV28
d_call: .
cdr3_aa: CASERGAGNTIYF
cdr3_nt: TGTGCCAGTGAGAGAGGGGCTGGAAACACCATATATTTT

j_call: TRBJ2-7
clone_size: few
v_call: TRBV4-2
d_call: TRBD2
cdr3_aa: CASSPERGAYEQYF
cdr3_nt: TGTGCCAGCAGCCCCGAGCGGGGGGCCTACGAGCAGTACTTC

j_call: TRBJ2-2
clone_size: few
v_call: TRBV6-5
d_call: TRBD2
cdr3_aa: CASSRTSTNTGELFF
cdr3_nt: TGTGCCAGCAGCCGGACTAGTACGAACACCGGGGAGCTGTTTTTT

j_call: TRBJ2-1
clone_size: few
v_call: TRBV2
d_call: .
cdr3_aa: CASSRERSSYNEQFF
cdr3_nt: TGTGCCAGCAGTAGGGAGAGAAGCTCCTACAATGAGCAGTTCTTC

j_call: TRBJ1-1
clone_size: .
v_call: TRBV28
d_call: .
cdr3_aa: CASSFWARRAFF
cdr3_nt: TGTGCCAGCAGTTTCTGGGCCAGGCGGGCTTTCTTT

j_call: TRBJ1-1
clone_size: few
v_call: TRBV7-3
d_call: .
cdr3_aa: CASSTTMNTEAFF
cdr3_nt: TGTGCCAGCAGCACGACCATGAACACTGAAGCTTTCTTT

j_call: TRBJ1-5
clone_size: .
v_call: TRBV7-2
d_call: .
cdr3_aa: CASSLVHEPQHF
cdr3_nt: TGTGCCAGCAGCTTAGTCCACGAGCCCCAGCATTTT

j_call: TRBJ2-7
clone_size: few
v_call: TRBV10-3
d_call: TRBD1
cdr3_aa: CAISGGYEQYF
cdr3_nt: TGTGCCATCTCAGGGGGCTACGAGCAGTACTTC

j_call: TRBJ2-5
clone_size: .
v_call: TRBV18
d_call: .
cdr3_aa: CASSSWGDSETQYF
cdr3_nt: TGTGCCAGCTCGTCGTGGGGGGATTCGGAGACCCAGTACTTC

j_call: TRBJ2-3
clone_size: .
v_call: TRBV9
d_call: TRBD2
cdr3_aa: CASSEHTGTSGSFTNTQYF
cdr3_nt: TGTGCCAGCAGCGAACACACCGGGACTAGCGGGAGTTTTACGAATACGCAGTATTTT

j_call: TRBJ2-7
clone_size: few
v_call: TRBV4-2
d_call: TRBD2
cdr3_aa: CASSQDSLTSGTSYEQYF
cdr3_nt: TGTGCCAGCAGCCAAGACAGCCTGACTAGCGGGACCTCCTACGAGCAGTACTTC

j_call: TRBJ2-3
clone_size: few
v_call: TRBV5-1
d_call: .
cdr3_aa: CASSLVGLQGDTQYF
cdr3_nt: TGCGCCAGCAGCTTGGTCGGCCTGCAGGGAGATACGCAGTATTTT